This entry is about one T cell receptor beta chain. This sample is part of a study of blood T cell repertoires in COVID-19. Across the study: Spain, Italy and the United States supplied samples that represented acute and convalescent COVID-19. From T cells, B-cell-depleted T cells, or PBMCs came the material, which was cDNA or gDNA.

Germline trimming cut 7 bases from V and 4 bases from J; bases unmatched to any gene: 7. The CDR3 is made up of 14 amino acids. Germline V gene sequence: CDR1 MNHNY, CDR2 SVGAGI (reference sequence). Authors' analysis steps: How many nucleated cells were present was estimated from reference gene primer amplification. The table came from immunoSEQ multiplex PCR; TCRdb's copy has only in-frame clones and leaves some out. That table gives V, J and clone size, and the DNA gave D and trimming. The data hold around 180,000 clones, with about 85% observed a single time. In Seattle, patients joined the study during active infection and were tracked longitudinally.

The specimen sequenced was peripheral blood. This TCR came from a man at least 80 years old with COVID-19, enrolled during active disease. This sequence joins TRBV6-6 and TRBJ2-1, with 7 nucleotides matching TRBD2. The CDR3 sequence: CASMDGGSYNEQFF. CDR3 in DNA: TGTGCCAGCATGGACGGGGGGTCATACAATGAGCAGTTCTTC.